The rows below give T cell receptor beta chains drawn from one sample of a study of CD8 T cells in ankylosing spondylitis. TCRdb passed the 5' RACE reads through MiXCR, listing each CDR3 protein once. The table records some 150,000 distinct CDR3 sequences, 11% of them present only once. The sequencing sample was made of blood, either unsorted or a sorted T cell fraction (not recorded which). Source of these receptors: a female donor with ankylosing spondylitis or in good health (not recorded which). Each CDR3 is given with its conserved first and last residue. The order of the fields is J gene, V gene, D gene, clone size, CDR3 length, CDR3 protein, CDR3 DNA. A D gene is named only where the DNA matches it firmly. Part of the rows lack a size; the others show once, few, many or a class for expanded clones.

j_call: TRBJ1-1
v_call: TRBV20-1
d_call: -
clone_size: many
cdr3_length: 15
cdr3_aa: CSARDHRGSNTEAFF
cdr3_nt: TGCAGTGCTAGAGATCACAGAGGGTCGAACACTGAAGCTTTCTTT

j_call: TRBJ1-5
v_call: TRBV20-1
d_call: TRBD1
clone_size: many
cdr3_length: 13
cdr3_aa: CSARDRGNQPQHF
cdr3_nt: TGCAGTGCTAGGGACAGGGGAAATCAGCCCCAGCATTTT

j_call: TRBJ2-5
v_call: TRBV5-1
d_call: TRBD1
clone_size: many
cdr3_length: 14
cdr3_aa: CASSITGGSETQYF
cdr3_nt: TGCGCCAGCAGCATAACAGGGGGCTCAGAGACCCAGTACTTC

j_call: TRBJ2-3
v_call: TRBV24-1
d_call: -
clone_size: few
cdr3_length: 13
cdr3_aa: CATRQGGRDTQYF
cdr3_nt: TGTGCCACCCGACAGGGAGGGAGGGATACGCAGTATTTT

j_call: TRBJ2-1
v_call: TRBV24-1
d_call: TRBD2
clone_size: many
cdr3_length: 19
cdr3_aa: CATSDPSTSGSSRYNEQFF
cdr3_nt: TGTGCCACCAGTGACCCCTCGACTAGCGGGAGTTCAAGGTACAATGAGCAGTTCTTC

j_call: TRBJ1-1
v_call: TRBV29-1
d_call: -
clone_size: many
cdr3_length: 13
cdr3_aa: CSVVLEMNTEAFF
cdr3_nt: TGCAGCGTAGTACTGGAAATGAACACTGAAGCTTTCTTT

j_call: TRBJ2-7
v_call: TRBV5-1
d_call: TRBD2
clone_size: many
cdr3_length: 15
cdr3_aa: CASSLALAGNYEQYF
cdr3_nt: TGCGCCAGCAGCTTGGCTTTAGCGGGGAACTACGAGCAGTACTTC

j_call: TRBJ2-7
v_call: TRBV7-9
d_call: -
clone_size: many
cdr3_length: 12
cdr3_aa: CASSFGLYEQYF
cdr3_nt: TGTGCCAGCAGCTTTGGACTTTACGAGCAGTACTTC

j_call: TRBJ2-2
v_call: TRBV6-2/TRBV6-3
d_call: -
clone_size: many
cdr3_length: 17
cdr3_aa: CASRIDPGTDNTGELFF
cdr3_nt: TGTGCCAGCAGGATCGACCCCGGGACTGATAACACCGGGGAGCTGTTTTTT

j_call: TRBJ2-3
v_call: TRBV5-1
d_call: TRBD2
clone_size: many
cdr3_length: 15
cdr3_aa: CASSLSSGATDTQYF
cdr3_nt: TGCGCCAGCAGCTTATCTAGCGGGGCCACAGATACGCAGTATTTT

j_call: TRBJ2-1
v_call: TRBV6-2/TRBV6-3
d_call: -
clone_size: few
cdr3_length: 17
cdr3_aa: CASMTWSGTSKYNEQFF
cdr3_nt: TGTGCCAGCATGACGTGGTCCGGGACGAGCAAGTACAATGAGCAGTTCTTC

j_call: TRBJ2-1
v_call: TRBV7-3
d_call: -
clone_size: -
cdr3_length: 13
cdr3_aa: CASSSWSNNEQFF
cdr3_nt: TGTGCCAGCAGCTCCTGGTCCAACAATGAGCAGTTCTTC

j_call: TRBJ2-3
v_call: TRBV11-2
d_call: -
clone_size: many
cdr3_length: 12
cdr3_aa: CASSLVGDTQYF
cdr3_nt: TGTGCCAGCAGCTTAGTCGGAGATACGCAGTATTTT

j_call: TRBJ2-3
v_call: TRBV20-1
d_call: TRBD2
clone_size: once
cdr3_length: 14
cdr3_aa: CSATSGASTDTQYF
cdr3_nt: TGCAGTGCGACTAGCGGGGCAAGCACAGATACGCAGTATTTT

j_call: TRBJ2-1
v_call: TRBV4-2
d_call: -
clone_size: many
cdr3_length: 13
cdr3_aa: CASGTTWADEQFF
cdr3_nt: TGTGCCAGTGGGACAACATGGGCCGATGAGCAGTTCTTC

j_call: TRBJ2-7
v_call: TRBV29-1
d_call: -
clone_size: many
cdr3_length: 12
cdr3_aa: CSVRIRSYEQYF
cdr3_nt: TGCAGCGTTAGAATTAGATCCTACGAGCAGTACTTC

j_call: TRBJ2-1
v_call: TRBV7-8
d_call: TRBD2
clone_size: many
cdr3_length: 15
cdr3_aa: CASSFTGTIGDEQFF
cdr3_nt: TGTGCCAGCAGCTTTACCGGGACTATCGGTGATGAGCAGTTCTTC